These T cell receptor beta chains were read from a single sample in a study of patients and donors after allogeneic stem cell transplantation. TCRdb fed the RT-PCR reads into MiXCR, producing one record per CDR3 protein. The sample shows about a million distinct CDR3 sequences, about a sixth of them seen only once. The sample taken for sequencing was blood, either unsorted or a sorted T cell fraction (not recorded which). The receptors were gathered from a human donor who was either an allogeneic HSCT recipient or a stem cell or donor lymphocyte infusion donor (not recorded which). It is not recorded whose cells these are; they may come from a transplant donor. Both conserved end residues are part of each CDR3. Each record gives: V gene, clone size, J gene, D gene, CDR3 protein, CDR3 DNA. The D gene is left open where the match is weak. Clone size is not always given. Where it is, it says once, few, many or a class for expanded clones.

V: TRBV24-1
size: few
J: TRBJ2-2
D: NA
CDR3: CATSQVGIGELFF
DNA: TGTGCCACCAGTCAGGTGGGGATCGGGGAGCTGTTTTTT

V: TRBV20-1
size: few
J: TRBJ1-1
D: TRBD1
CDR3: CSAQGVFTEAFF
DNA: TGCAGTGCCCAGGGGGTTTTCACTGAAGCTTTCTTT

V: TRBV5-6
size: NA
J: TRBJ2-7
D: NA
CDR3: CASSLTGTNTYEQYF
DNA: TGTGCCAGCAGCTTGACTGGGACAAACACCTACGAGCAGTACTTC

V: TRBV3-1
size: few
J: TRBJ2-1
D: NA
CDR3: CASSQIAGQGRVGSYNEQFF
DNA: TGTGCCAGCAGCCAAATAGCGGGACAGGGTAGAGTTGGCTCCTACAATGAGCAGTTCTTC

V: TRBV11-3
size: few
J: TRBJ2-4
D: NA
CDR3: CASQGSKNIQYF
DNA: TGTGCCAGCCAAGGGAGTAAAAACATTCAGTACTTC

V: TRBV7-8
size: NA
J: TRBJ2-4
D: TRBD2
CDR3: CASSLASGGGKNIQYF
DNA: TGTGCCAGCAGCTTAGCTTCGGGGGGAGGCAAAAACATTCAGTACTTC

V: TRBV5-5
size: NA
J: TRBJ2-3
D: NA
CDR3: CASSLGPLENTQYF
DNA: TGTGCCAGCAGCTTGGGACCTCTTGAGAATACGCAGTATTTT

V: TRBV4-1
size: once
J: TRBJ2-7
D: NA
CDR3: CASSSEVHEQYF
DNA: TGCGCCAGCAGCTCGGAGGTCCACGAGCAGTACTTC

V: TRBV7-8
size: NA
J: TRBJ2-7
D: TRBD2
CDR3: CASSWTSGGGSYEQYF
DNA: TGTGCCAGCAGCTGGACTAGCGGGGGGGGATCTTACGAGCAGTACTTC

V: TRBV7-9
size: few
J: TRBJ2-1
D: TRBD2
CDR3: CASSPGRSEFF
DNA: TGTGCCAGCAGCCCCGGGAGGAGTGAATTCTTC

V: TRBV15
size: few
J: TRBJ1-2
D: TRBD1
CDR3: CAIERPGQGAGYTF
DNA: TGTGCCATCGAGAGGCCGGGACAGGGAGCCGGCTACACCTTC

V: TRBV12-3/TRBV12-4
size: NA
J: TRBJ1-5
D: NA
CDR3: CASSLASPKPQHF
DNA: TGTGCCAGCAGTTTAGCCTCCCCTAAACCCCAGCATTTT

V: TRBV11-1
size: few
J: TRBJ2-3
D: TRBD1
CDR3: CASSLESYRDRGTDTQYF
DNA: TGTGCCAGCAGCTTAGAGAGTTACCGGGACAGGGGAACAGATACGCAGTATTTT

V: TRBV11-2
size: few
J: TRBJ1-5
D: TRBD1
CDR3: CASSRDAQGDQPQHF
DNA: TGTGCCAGCAGCCGAGATGCCCAGGGGGATCAGCCCCAGCATTTT

V: TRBV10-3
size: NA
J: TRBJ2-1
D: TRBD2
CDR3: CAIGLGLAGGPNEQFF
DNA: TGTGCCATCGGCCTGGGACTAGCGGGAGGACCCAATGAGCAGTTCTTC

V: TRBV7-2
size: few
J: TRBJ2-7
D: NA
CDR3: CASSSNQGGTYEQYF
DNA: TGTGCCAGCAGCTCAAACCAGGGAGGAACCTACGAGCAGTACTTC

V: TRBV11-3
size: NA
J: TRBJ2-7
D: TRBD2
CDR3: CASSPGGGSPHEQYF
DNA: TGTGCCAGCAGCCCCGGAGGCGGGAGTCCCCACGAGCAGTACTTC

V: TRBV4-3
size: NA
J: TRBJ1-6
D: NA
CDR3: CASSQDMGRSLHF
DNA: TGCGCCAGCAGCCAAGATATGGGGAGATCCCTCCACTTT

V: TRBV20-1
size: NA
J: TRBJ2-3
D: NA
CDR3: CSAPGGTTDTQYF
DNA: TGCAGTGCCCCCGGCGGTACCACAGATACGCAGTATTTT

V: TRBV7-6
size: NA
J: TRBJ1-1
D: NA
CDR3: CASSLDPRTVNTEAFF
DNA: TGTGCCAGCAGCTTAGATCCCAGGACTGTCAACACTGAAGCTTTCTTT

V: TRBV9
size: many
J: TRBJ1-2
D: NA
CDR3: CASSVEGAGYGYTF
DNA: TGTGCCAGCAGCGTAGAAGGGGCTGGCTATGGCTACACCTTC

V: TRBV29-1
size: few
J: TRBJ2-1
D: NA
CDR3: CSGLREGHEQFF
DNA: TGCAGCGGGCTTCGAGAGGGCCATGAGCAGTTCTTC

V: TRBV24-1
size: few
J: TRBJ1-5
D: NA
CDR3: CATQGLANQPQHF
DNA: TGTGCCACCCAGGGGTTGGCCAATCAGCCCCAGCATTTT

V: TRBV5-6
size: few
J: TRBJ2-2
D: NA
CDR3: CASSLTSNTGELFF
DNA: TGTGCCAGCAGCCTCACAAGTAACACCGGGGAGCTGTTTTTT

V: TRBV24-1
size: few
J: TRBJ2-2
D: NA
CDR3: CATSDYSYGELFF
DNA: TGTGCCACCAGTGACTACTCATACGGGGAGCTGTTTTTT

V: TRBV6-5
size: few
J: TRBJ1-2
D: NA
CDR3: CASLSPYGYTF
DNA: TGTGCCAGCCTATCCCCCTATGGCTACACCTTC

V: TRBV7-2
size: NA
J: TRBJ2-5
D: TRBD2
CDR3: CASSSPSGLAGETQYF
DNA: TGTGCCAGCAGCTCCCCCTCAGGACTAGCGGGAGAGACCCAGTACTTC

V: TRBV9
size: NA
J: TRBJ2-1
D: TRBD2
CDR3: CASSEALAGPNEQFF
DNA: TGTGCCAGCAGCGAGGCCCTAGCGGGACCCAATGAGCAGTTCTTC